The T cell receptor (beta chain) described here comes from a study of tumor and adjacent non-tumor tissue in lung cancer. Looked up from germline, CDR1 is MNHNS and CDR2 is SASEGT. Losses at the gene ends were 6 bases for V and 5 bases for J; bases not matched to a gene: 7. The CDR3 totals 14 residues. This clonotype has a handful of counts. The antigen is undetermined. Study results and caveats: Tumor TCR diversity, when higher, was linked to shorter survival.

Three rounds of nested PCR, following a modified ARM-PCR protocol, produced the TCRbeta library. Each CDR3 protein is one row after TCRdb ran MiXCR on the multiplex PCR reads. Seen here are around 50,000 distinct CDR3 sequences, 55% to 65% observed once, and the top ten hold approximately 31%. The template was RNA from unsorted bulk tissue. The normal lung tissue was taken more than 3 cm from the tumor edge. Sequencing used distant non-tumor lung tissue. The chain employs TRBV6-1 and TRBJ2-5, with TRBD2 matching 9 bases. The origin of this receptor is a woman aged 65 to 85 with non-small cell lung cancer. Here the CDR3 reads CASSIVAGEETQYF. CDR3 DNA sequence: TGTGCCAGCAGCATAGTAGCGGGAGAGGAGACCCAGTACTTC.